The next 19 T cell receptor beta chains were all read from a single sample in a study of cytomegalovirus exposure and HLA in healthy donors. The PCR used 60 Vbeta and 13 Jbeta primers. Profiled with immunoSEQ multiplex PCR; TCRdb holds only in-frame clones, not every one. This repertoire shows 200,000 or so clones, roughly 84% found once; its top ten account for 0.2% to 0.3%. What was sequenced was PBMCs. Receptors originate from a boy between 10 and 17 years old in good health and CMV-seronegative.

This chain links TRBV6-5 with TRBJ2-7; TRBD1 agrees at 9 bases. V dropped 2 bases and J dropped 1; count of bases not matched to a gene: 6. From germline, CDR1 is MNHEY and CDR2 SVGAGI. The CDR3 has 16 amino acids. CDR3 protein: CASSYIRGQGSYEQYF. As DNA, the CDR3 is TGTGCCAGCAGTTACATCCGGGGACAGGGTTCCTACGAGCAGTACTTC.

The CDR3 reads CASSQGLAVSYEQYF. CDR3 sequence (DNA): TGCGCCAGCAGCCAAGGACTAGCGGTTTCATACGAGCAGTACTTC. The rearrangement joins TRBV4-3 to TRBJ2-7, with 9 bases fitting TRBD2. CDR3 length equals 15 residues. Germline CDR1 is LGHNA and CDR2 is YSLEER. Trimming removed 1 base from V and 4 bases from J; junction bases left unmatched: 5.

V usage is TRBV5-3 and J usage is TRBJ1-4; D might be TRBD1 (5 bases). TRBV5-3 counts as an open reading frame of uncertain function. CDR3 length: 17 residues. The V end lost 1 base, the J end lost 6 bases, and 19 bases lay between the germline ends. The CDR3 bases are TGTGCCAGAAGCTTGCCACCTATAGGGGCTAGGGATGAAAAACTGTTTTTT. Protein product: CARSLPPIGARDEKLFF.

This clone was observed once. The rearrangement uses TRBV6-5 and TRBJ1-2, with a weak D call TRBD1 (6 bases). The V end lost 1 base, the J end lost 2 bases, and 11 bases lay between the germline ends. This CDR3 has 15 amino acids. Germline V gene sequence: CDR1 MNHEY, CDR2 SVGAGI. The DNA of the CDR3 is TGTGCCAGCAGTTACTACAGGGTGGGAAACTATGGCTACACCTTC. It yields the protein CASSYYRVGNYGYTF.

Concerning this clone itself: At one end the junction does not follow the germline gene, possibly because of a read error. This chain links TRBV30 with TRBJ2-7; the D gene is possibly TRBD2 (5 bases). The germline V gene encodes CDR1 GTSNPN and CDR2 SVGIG (reference sequence). There are 12 residues in the CDR3. The CDR3 loop is CVWSVGSLAQYF. DNA for the CDR3: TGTGTCTGGAGTGTAGGGAGTTTAGCGCAGTACTTC.

The rearrangement links TRBV21-1 to TRBJ2-1; the table gives TRBD2 as D, unverified against the DNA. TRBV21-1 is reported as a pseudogene. This CDR3 contains 17 residues. Here the CDR3 DNA reads TGTGCCAGCAGCTTTCGGGCGGGACTAGCGGGACCAAATGAGCAGTTCTTC. This translates into CASSFRAGLAGPNEQFF.

The chain joins TRBV5-1 to TRBJ2-7, with 12 nucleotides matching TRBD2. The CDR3 is 14 residues long. Germline CDR1 is SGHRS and CDR2 is YFSETQ. Trimming took 1 base from V and 6 from J; bases not matched to a gene: 2. The CDR3 region is CASSLSLAGGEQYF. CDR3 sequence (DNA): TGCGCCAGCAGCTTGTCACTAGCGGGAGGCGAGCAGTACTTC.

The chain employs TRBV2 and TRBJ1-4, with TRBD1 matching over 7 bases. CDR3 length equals 15 residues. J was trimmed by 4 bases and V by 6 bases; bases with no gene match: 8. From germline, CDR1 is SNHLY and CDR2 FYNNEI. The CDR3 nucleotides are TGTGCCAGCAGGACCAGACAGGGACTTAATGAAAAACTGTTTTTT. This translates into CASRTRQGLNEKLFF.

The rearrangement links TRBV4-1 to TRBJ2-5; possibly TRBD2 for D (5 bases). This CDR3 has 15 amino acids. V was trimmed by 4 bases and J by 2 bases, leaving 14 bases between them. Germline V gene sequence: CDR1 MGHRA, CDR2 YSYEKL. The CDR3 region is CASSPGETAQETQYF. CDR3 nucleotides: TGCGCCAGCAGCCCCGGGGAGACGGCACAAGAGACCCAGTACTTC.

The chain carries TRBV12-5 and TRBJ2-1, with 8 bases aligning to TRBD2. Germline V lookup: CDR1 LGHNT, CDR2 FRNRAP. The CDR3 is 15 residues long. Germline trimming cut 3 bases from V and 7 bases from J; bases unmatched to any gene: 8. This CDR3 reads CASGLEAPGGNEQFF. Written as DNA, the CDR3 is TGTGCTAGTGGTTTAGAAGCCCCGGGGGGGAATGAGCAGTTCTTC.

The chain is built from TRBV13 and TRBJ1-1, with D possibly TRBD1 on 5 matching bases. Per germline, CDR1 PRHDT and CDR2 FYEKMQ (reference sequence). Between the trimmed V and J ends, which lost 3 bases and 1 base, there was a span of 9 bases. The CDR3 loop spans 14 amino acids. CDR3 DNA: TGTGCCAGCAGCTTCGTGGGGGGGAACACTGAAGCTTTCTTT. Translated: CASSFVGGNTEAFF.

V usage is TRBV9 and J usage is TRBJ2-7, with TRBD2 identical over 8 bases. Germline trimming cut 5 bases from V and 2 bases from J; bases unmatched to any gene: 9. Per germline, CDR1 SGDLS and CDR2 YYNGEE. This CDR3 region has 15 residues. CDR3 nucleotide sequence: TGTGCCAGCAGTCATAGCGGGAACCCTCCCTACGAGCAGTACTTC. Protein: CASSHSGNPPYEQYF.

V usage is TRBV18 and J usage is TRBJ2-5; D not resolved. The CDR3 totals 11 residues. Trimming removed 4 bases at V and 3 bases at J, with 3 bases between. Germline V gives CDR1 KGHSH, CDR2 LQKENI. CDR3 residues: CASSHKETQYF. The CDR3 nucleotides are TGTGCCAGCTCACACAAAGAGACCCAGTACTTC.

The CDR3 nucleotides read TGTGCCAGCAGCCCTCTAGATACGCAGTATTTT. Its protein product is CASSPLDTQYF. The chain has TRBV7-2 and TRBJ2-3; D uncertain. Per germline, CDR1 SGHTA and CDR2 FQGNSA. CDR3 length equals 11 residues. V was shortened by 5 bases and J by 5 bases, with 5 bases between the two germline ends.

The chain carries TRBV10-3 and TRBJ2-7, with a tentative D call TRBD1 (6 bases). The CDR3 sequence is 13 residues long. The germline V and J ends were trimmed by 8 bases and 2 bases, with 13 bases remaining between them. Germline lookup yields CDR1 ENHRY and CDR2 SYGVKD. CDR3: CAISVPGAYEQYF. For the CDR3, the DNA is TGTGCCATCTCGGTCCCAGGGGCCTACGAGCAGTACTTC.

The chain carries TRBV11-1 and TRBJ2-7; the match to TRBD1 covers 9 bases. The germline gives CDR1 SGHAT, CDR2 FQDESV (reference sequence). The CDR3 spans 16 residues. The J segment lost 3 bases and the V segment lost 1 base, leaving 7 bases of the junction unmatched. The CDR3 protein is CASSLGWGQGNYEQYF. The CDR3 nucleotides are TGTGCCAGCAGCTTAGGGTGGGGACAGGGAAACTACGAGCAGTACTTC.

This chain links TRBV19 with TRBJ2-7; TRBD2 matches at 7 bases. V lost 8 bases and J lost 4; bases outside the gene matches: 11. The CDR3 has 14 residues. Germline CDR1 LNHDA, CDR2 SQIVND (reference sequence). The CDR3 DNA sequence: TGTGCCAGTCAAAGGGGTGCGGGAGCGTACGAGCAGTACTTC. It encodes CASQRGAGAYEQYF.

The chain carries TRBV30 and TRBJ1-1; no firm D call. Trimming left V 1 base short and J 7 bases short, with 13 bases between. The germline CDR1 and CDR2 sequences are GTSNPN and SVGIG (reference sequence). The CDR3 totals 13 residues. As DNA, the CDR3 is TGTGCCTGGAGTGCCGGGGTAGGCCTTGAAGCTTTCTTT. This encodes CAWSAGVGLEAFF.

The CDR3 here is CASSQGRGPYTDTQYF. CDR3 DNA: TGCGCCAGCAGCCAAGGCAGAGGGCCTTACACAGATACGCAGTATTTT. The chain employs TRBV4-1 and TRBJ2-3; the D gene is possibly TRBD2 (5 bases). Trimming left V 1 base short and J 2 bases short, with 13 bases between. This CDR3 region has 16 residues. Germline V gene sequence: CDR1 MGHRA, CDR2 YSYEKL.